Listed here are 5 T cell receptor beta chains from one sample, sequenced in a study of response to subunit inactivated influenza vaccine. TCRdb re-called the RT-PCR reads with MiXCR, one entry per CDR3 protein. The data show hundreds of thousands of distinct CDR3 sequences, roughly 8.2% seen once. The starting material was PBMCs from blood, obtained less than 30 months after vaccination. Source of these receptors: a man aged 45-69 years who received an inactivated influenza vaccine.

This chain links TRBV20-1 with TRBJ2-1, with 10 nucleotides matching TRBD2. This CDR3 has 15 amino acids. Germline trimming cut 4 bases from V and 8 bases from J; bases unmatched to any gene: 11. Germline CDR1 is DFQATT and CDR2 is SNEGSKA (reference sequence). CDR3 amino acids: CSAKGASGRGDEQFF. The CDR3, as DNA: TGCAGTGCTAAAGGGGCTAGCGGGAGAGGGGATGAGCAGTTCTTC.

With regard to this clonotype: A much larger clonotype is one base distant, so this may be a read error. The gene calls are TRBV5-1 and TRBJ2-1, with unresolved D. The CDR3 has 13 residues. From germline, CDR1 is SGHRS and CDR2 YFSETQ. CDR3 amino acids: CVSSLAGWNEQFF. The DNA for the CDR3 is TGCGTCAGCAGCTTGGCCGGTTGGAATGAGCAGTTCTTC.

CDR3 DNA: TGTGCCAGCAGTTACGTGTCGGGGGATGAGCAGTTCTTC. Protein: CASSYVSGDEQFF. The rearrangement uses TRBV12-3 or TRBV12-4 and TRBJ2-1; the D gene is possibly TRBD2 (6 bases). The CDR3 extends over 13 amino acids. V was pared by 4 bases and J by 8 bases, with 12 bases between.

This clonotype has only a few counts. The rearrangement joins TRBV7-9 to TRBJ2-3; possible D gene TRBD1, 5 bases. Trimming stripped 5 bases from V and 1 base from J, with 19 bases between. The CDR3 is 17 amino acids. Germline CDR1 is SEHNR and CDR2 is FQNEAQ (reference sequence). In DNA form, the CDR3 reads TGTGCCAGCAGCCCGAGACTTCAGGGAAGGGGCACAGATACGCAGTATTTT. This encodes CASSPRLQGRGTDTQYF. The full variable domain, rest sourced from reference TRBV7-9 and TRBJ2-3, is DTGVSQNPRHKITKRGQNVTFRCDPISEHNRLYWYRQTLGQGPEFLTYFQNEAQLEKSRLLSDRFSAERPKGSFSTLEIQRTEQGDSAMYLCASSPRLQGRGTDTQYFGPGTRLTVL.

This clonotype occurred many times. This chain links TRBV5-5 with TRBJ2-1; weak D call: TRBD1 (5 bases). V was pared by 0 bases and J by 4 bases, with 11 bases between. The CDR3 length is 15 residues. Per germline, CDR1 SGHKS and CDR2 YYEKEE (reference sequence). The CDR3 is CASSLGQTVYNEQFF. For the CDR3, the DNA is TGTGCCAGCAGCTTGGGGCAGACAGTGTACAATGAGCAGTTCTTC.